This entry concerns a single T cell receptor (beta chain). This sample stems from a study of T cells after posttransplantation cyclophosphamide. V shed 3 bases and J 4 bases; nucleotides not matched to a gene: 8. The CDR3 loop spans 16 amino acids. Germline CDR1 is SGHNT and CDR2 is YYREEE (reference sequence). TCRdb's copy holds only in-frame clones and misses some; the assay was immunoSEQ multiplex PCR. The sample yields approximately 12,000 clones, about 80% seen once. This sequence was found in a man in his fifties in good health, CMV-negative, and a related stem cell transplant donor. The chain links TRBV5-4 to TRBJ1-3; 9 bases are a match to TRBD1. Sequencing used memory CD4+ T cells sorted from PBMCs. CDR3 residues: CASSSGQGSEGNTIYF. CDR3 nucleotides: TGTGCCAGCAGCTCTGGACAGGGGTCGGAAGGAAACACCATATATTTT. Full variable domain (rest looked up from reference TRBV5-4 and TRBJ1-3): ETGVTQSPTHLIKTRGQQVTLRCSSQSGHNTVSWYQQALGQGPQFIFQYYREEENGRGNFPPRFSGLQFPNYSSELNVNALELDDSALYLCASSSGQGSEGNTIYFGEGSWLTVV.